This T cell receptor beta chain was identified during a study of T cells in Graves' hyperthyroidism and ophthalmopathy. Turning to the study itself: Peripheral blood was acquired at first diagnosis, ahead of any therapy whatsoever. General observations from the study: The majority of expanded thyroid clonotypes above 0.001 also appeared in blood.

Germline V gives CDR1 GTSNPN, CDR2 SVGIG (reference sequence). With 5 bases removed from V and 4 bases from J, the gap between germline ends came to 12 bases. CDR3 length: 13 residues. In regard to this clonotype: As yet, its antigen is unknown.

Amplified regions were TCR beta CDR3 sequences from RNA transcripts. The study used the HTBI primer set for a first-round RT-PCR of the TCR CDR3. TCRdb re-analysed the multiplex PCR reads in MiXCR, keeping a single row per CDR3 protein. In the table there are hundreds of thousands of distinct CDR3 sequences, roughly 13% of which are singletons. The receptor's source is a woman between 25 and 40 years old with Graves' hyperthyroidism that later progressed to Graves' ophthalmopathy. V gene TRBV30 combines with J gene TRBJ2-1, with D possibly being TRBD1 or TRBD2 (6 bases each). Input material: blood. The CDR3 sequence is CAWQRGVYNEQFF. The CDR3, as DNA: TGTGCCTGGCAAAGGGGGGTATACAATGAGCAGTTCTTC.